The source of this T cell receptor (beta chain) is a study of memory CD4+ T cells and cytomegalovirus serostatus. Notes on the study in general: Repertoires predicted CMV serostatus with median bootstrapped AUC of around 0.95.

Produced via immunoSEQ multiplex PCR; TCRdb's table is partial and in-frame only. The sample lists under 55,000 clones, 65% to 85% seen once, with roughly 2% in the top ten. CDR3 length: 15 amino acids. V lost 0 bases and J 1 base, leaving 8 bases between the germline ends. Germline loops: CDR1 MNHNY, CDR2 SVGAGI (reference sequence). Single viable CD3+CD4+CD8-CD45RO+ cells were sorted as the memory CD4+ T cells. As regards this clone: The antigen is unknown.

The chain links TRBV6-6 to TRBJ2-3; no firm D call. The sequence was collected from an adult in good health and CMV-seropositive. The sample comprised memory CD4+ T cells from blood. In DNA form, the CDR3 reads TGTGCCAGCAGTTACTCTGGGCTGGGCACAGATACGCAGTATTTT. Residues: CASSYSGLGTDTQYF.